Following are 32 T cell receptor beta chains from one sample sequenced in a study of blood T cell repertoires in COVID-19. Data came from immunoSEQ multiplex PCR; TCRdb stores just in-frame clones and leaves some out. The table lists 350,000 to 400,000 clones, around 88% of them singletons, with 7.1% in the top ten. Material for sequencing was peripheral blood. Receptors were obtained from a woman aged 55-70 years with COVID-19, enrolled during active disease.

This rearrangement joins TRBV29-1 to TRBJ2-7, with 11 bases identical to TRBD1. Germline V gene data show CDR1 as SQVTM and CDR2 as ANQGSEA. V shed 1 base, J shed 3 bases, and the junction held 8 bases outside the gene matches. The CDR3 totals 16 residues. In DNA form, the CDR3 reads TGCAGCGTTGAAGTCGCCGGGACAGGGGGAATCTACGAGCAGTACTTC. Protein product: CSVEVAGTGGIYEQYF.

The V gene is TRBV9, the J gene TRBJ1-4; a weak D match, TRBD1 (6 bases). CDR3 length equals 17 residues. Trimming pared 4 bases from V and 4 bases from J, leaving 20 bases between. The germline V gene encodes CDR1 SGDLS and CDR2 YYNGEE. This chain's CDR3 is CASSLLGGGAHNEKLFF. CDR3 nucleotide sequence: TGTGCCAGCAGCCTCCTCGGTGGGGGGGCCCATAATGAAAAACTGTTTTTT.

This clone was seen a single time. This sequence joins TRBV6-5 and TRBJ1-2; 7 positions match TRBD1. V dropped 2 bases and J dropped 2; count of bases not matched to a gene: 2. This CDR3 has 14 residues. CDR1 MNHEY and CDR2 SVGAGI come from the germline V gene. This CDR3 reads CASSYPGGNYGYTF. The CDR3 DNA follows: TGTGCCAGCAGTTACCCAGGGGGGAACTATGGCTACACCTTC.

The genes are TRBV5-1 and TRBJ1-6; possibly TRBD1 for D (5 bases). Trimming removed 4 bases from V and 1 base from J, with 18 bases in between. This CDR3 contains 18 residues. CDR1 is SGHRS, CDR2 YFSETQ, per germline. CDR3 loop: CASSPNPQGGSYNSPLHF. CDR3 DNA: TGCGCCAGCAGCCCGAACCCTCAGGGAGGTTCCTATAATTCACCCCTCCACTTT.

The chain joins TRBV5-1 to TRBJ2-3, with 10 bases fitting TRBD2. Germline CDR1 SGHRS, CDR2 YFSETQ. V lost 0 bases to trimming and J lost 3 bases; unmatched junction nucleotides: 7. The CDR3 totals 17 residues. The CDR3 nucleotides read TGCGCCAGCAGCTTGGTAGAAGTAGCGGGGGGAACAGATACGCAGTATTTT. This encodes CASSLVEVAGGTDTQYF.

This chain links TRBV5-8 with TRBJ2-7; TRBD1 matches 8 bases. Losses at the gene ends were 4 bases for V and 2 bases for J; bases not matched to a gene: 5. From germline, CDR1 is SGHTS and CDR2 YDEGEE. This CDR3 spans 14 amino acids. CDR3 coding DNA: TGTGCCAGCAGCCGCCGGACAGGGACCTACGAGCAGTACTTC. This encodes CASSRRTGTYEQYF. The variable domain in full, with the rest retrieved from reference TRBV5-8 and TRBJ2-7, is EAGVTQSPTHLIKTRGQQATLRCSPISGHTSVYWYQQALGLGLQFLLWYDEGEERNRGNFPPRFSGRQFPNYSSELNVNALELEDSALYLCASSRRTGTYEQYFGPGTRLTVT.

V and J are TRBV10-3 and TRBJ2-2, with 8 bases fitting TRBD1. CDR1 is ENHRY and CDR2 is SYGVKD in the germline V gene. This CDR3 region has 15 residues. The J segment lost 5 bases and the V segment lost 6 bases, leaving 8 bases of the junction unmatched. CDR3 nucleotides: TGTGCCATCAGGGACCGGCAGGGGGCGACCGGGGAGCTGTTTTTT. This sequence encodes CAIRDRQGATGELFF.

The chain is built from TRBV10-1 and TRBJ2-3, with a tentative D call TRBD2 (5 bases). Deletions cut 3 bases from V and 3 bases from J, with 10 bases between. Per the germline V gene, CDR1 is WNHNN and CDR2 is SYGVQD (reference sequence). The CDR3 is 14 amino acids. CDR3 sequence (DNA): TGCGCCAGCAGTGATGACTCGGGAACAGATACGCAGTATTTT. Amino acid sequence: CASSDDSGTDTQYF.

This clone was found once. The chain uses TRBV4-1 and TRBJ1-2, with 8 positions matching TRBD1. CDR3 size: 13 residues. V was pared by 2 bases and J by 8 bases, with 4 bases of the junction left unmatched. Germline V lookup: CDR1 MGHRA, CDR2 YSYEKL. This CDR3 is CASSQKDRAGYTF. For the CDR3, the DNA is TGCGCCAGCAGCCAAAAGGACAGGGCCGGCTACACCTTC.

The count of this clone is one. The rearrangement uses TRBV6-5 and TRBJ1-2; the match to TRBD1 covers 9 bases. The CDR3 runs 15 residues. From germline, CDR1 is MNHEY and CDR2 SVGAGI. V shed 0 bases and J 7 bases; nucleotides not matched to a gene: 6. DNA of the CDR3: TGTGCCAGCAGTTACTCGTGGGACAGGGAGTTTGGCTACACCTTC. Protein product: CASSYSWDREFGYTF.

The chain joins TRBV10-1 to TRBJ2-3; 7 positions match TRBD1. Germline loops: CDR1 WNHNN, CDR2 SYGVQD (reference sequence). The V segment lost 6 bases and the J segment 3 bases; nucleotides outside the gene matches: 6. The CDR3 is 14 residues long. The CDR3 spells CASSPGQPTDTQYF. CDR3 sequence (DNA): TGCGCCAGCAGCCCGGGACAGCCTACAGATACGCAGTATTTT.

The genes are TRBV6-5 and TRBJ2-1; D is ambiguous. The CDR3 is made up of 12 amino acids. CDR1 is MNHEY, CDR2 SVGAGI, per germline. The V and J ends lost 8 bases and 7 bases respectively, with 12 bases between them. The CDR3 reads CASATNPNEQFF. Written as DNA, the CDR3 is TGTGCCAGCGCCACTAACCCAAATGAGCAGTTCTTC.

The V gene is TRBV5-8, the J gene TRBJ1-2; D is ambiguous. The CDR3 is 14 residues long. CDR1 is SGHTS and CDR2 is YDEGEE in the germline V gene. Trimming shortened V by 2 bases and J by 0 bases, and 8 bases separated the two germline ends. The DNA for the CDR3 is TGTGCCAGCAGCTTACTTCCGGCTAACTATGGCTACACCTTC. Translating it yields CASSLLPANYGYTF.

The CDR3 sequence: CATTSALAGKETQYF. The DNA of the CDR3 is TGTGCCACCACCTCCGCCCTAGCGGGGAAAGAGACCCAGTACTTC. This chain joins TRBV10-3 and TRBJ2-5, with 9 positions matching TRBD2. Trimming removed 10 bases from V and 3 bases from J; junction bases left unmatched: 12. The CDR3 runs 15 residues. The germline V gene has CDR1 ENHRY and CDR2 SYGVKD.

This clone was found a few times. DNA of the CDR3: TGTGCCAGCAGCCAAGTCCTGGCTAGCGAAAACGAGCAGTACTTC. Its translation is CASSQVLASENEQYF. This chain joins TRBV4-2 and TRBJ2-7; TRBD2 might be the D (6 bases). Deletions cut 1 base from V and 5 bases from J, with 15 bases between. In germline, CDR1 is LGHNA, CDR2 YNFKEQ. This CDR3 spans 15 amino acids.

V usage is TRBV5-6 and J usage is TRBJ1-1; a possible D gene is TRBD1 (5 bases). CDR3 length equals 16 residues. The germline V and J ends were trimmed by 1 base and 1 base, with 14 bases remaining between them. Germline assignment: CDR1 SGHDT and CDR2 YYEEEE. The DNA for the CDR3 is TGTGCCAGCAGCTTGTTGACAGCCCTTACGAACACTGAAGCTTTCTTT. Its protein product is CASSLLTALTNTEAFF.

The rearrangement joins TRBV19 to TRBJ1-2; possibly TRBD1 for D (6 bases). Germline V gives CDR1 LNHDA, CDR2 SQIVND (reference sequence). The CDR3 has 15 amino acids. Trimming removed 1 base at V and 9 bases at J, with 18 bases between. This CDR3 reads CASSIGRGGSRSYTF. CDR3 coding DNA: TGTGCCAGTAGTATAGGTCGAGGGGGTAGTCGGAGCTACACCTTC. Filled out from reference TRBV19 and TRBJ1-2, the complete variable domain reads DGGITQSPKYLFRKEGQNVTLSCEQNLNHDAMYWYRQDPGQGLRLIYYSQIVNDFQKGDIAEGYSVSREKKESFPLTVTSAQKNPTAFYLCASSIGRGGSRSYTFGSGTRLTVV.

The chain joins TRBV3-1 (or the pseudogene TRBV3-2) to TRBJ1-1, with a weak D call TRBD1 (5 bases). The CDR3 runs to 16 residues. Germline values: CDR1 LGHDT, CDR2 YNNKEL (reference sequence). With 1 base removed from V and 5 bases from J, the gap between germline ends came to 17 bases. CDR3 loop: CASSQGLGAGGTEAFF. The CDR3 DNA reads TGTGCCAGCAGCCAAGGCCTCGGGGCGGGGGGGACTGAAGCTTTCTTT.

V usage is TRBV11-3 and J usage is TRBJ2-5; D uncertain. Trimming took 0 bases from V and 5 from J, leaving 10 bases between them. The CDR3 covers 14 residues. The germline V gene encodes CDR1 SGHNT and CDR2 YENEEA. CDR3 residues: CASSLEGTFETQYF. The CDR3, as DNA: TGTGCCAGCAGCTTAGAGGGCACTTTTGAGACCCAGTACTTC. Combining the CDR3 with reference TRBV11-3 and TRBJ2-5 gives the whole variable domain EAGVVQSPRYKIIEKKQPVAFWCNPISGHNTLYWYLQNLGQGPELLIRYENEEAVDDSQLPKDRFSAERLKGVDSTLKIQPAELGDSAVYLCASSLEGTFETQYFGPGTRLLVL.

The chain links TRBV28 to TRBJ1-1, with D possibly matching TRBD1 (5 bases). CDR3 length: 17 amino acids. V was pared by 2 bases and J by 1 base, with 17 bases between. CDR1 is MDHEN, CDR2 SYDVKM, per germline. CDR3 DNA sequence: TGTGCCAGCAGTTTACAGGGAAGGTTCGAACCGAACACTGAAGCTTTCTTT. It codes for CASSLQGRFEPNTEAFF.

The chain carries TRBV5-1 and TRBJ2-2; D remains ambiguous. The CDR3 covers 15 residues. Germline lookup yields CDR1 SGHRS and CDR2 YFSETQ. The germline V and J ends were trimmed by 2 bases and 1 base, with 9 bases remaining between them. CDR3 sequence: CASSLAQLNTGELFF. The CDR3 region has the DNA TGCGCCAGCAGCTTAGCACAGCTGAACACCGGGGAGCTGTTTTTT. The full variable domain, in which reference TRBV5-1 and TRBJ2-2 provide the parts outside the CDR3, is KAGVTQTPRYLIKTRGQQVTLSCSPISGHRSVSWYQQTPGQGLQFLFEYFSETQRNKGNFPGRFSGRQFSNSRSEMNVSTLELGDSALYLCASSLAQLNTGELFFGEGSRLTVL.

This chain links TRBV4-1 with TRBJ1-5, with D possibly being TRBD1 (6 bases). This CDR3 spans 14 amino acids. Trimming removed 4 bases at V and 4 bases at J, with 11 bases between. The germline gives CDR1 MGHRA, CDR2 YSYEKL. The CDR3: CASSLQGINQPQHF. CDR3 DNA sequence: TGCGCCAGCAGCCTACAGGGAATAAATCAGCCCCAGCATTTT.

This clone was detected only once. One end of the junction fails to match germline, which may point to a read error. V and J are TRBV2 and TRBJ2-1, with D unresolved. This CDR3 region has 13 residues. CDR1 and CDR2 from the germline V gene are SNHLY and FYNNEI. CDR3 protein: CASREGLYNEQFF. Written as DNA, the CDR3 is TGTGCCAGCAGAGAAGGGCTCTACAATGAGCAGTTCTTC.

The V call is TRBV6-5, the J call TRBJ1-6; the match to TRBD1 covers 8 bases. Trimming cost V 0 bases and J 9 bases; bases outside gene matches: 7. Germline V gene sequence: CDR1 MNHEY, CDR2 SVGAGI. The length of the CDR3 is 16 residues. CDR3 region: CASSYSGQGLGSPLHF. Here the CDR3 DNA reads TGTGCCAGCAGTTACTCTGGACAGGGATTGGGTTCACCCCTCCACTTT.

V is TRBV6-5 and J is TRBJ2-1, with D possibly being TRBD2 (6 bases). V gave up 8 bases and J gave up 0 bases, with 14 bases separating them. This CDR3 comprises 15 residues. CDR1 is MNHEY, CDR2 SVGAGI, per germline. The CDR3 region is CASGLTSSSYNEQFF. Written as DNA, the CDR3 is TGTGCCAGCGGTCTTACTAGCAGCTCCTACAATGAGCAGTTCTTC.

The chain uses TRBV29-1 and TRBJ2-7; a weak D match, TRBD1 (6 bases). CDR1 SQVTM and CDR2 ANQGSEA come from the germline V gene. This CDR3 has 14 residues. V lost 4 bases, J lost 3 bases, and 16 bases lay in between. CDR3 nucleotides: TGCAGCGTTGTACCTAGAAACAGGGTCTACGAGCAGTACTTC. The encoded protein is CSVVPRNRVYEQYF.

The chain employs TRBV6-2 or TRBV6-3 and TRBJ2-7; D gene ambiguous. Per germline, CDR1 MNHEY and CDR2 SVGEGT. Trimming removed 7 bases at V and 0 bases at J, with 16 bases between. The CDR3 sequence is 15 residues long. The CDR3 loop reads CASTPIAPISYEQYF. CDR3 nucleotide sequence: TGTGCCAGCACCCCCATAGCCCCGATCTCCTACGAGCAGTACTTC.

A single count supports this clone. The CDR3 DNA reads TGCGCCAGCAGCGTGGGGGCTGGTGGCTACACCTTC. It encodes CASSVGAGGYTF. The rearrangement uses TRBV5-1 and TRBJ1-2, with D maybe TRBD1 (6 bases). The CDR3 sequence is 12 residues long. Germline V CDR1 and CDR2: SGHRS, YFSETQ. Trimming removed 4 bases from V and 7 bases from J, with 11 bases in between.

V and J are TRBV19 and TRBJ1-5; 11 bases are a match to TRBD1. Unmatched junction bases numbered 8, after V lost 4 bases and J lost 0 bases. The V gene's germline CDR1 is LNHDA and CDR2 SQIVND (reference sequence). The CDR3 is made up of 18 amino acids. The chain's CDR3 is CASSNGQGASGSNQPQHF. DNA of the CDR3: TGTGCCAGTAGTAATGGACAGGGGGCTAGTGGTAGCAATCAGCCCCAGCATTTT.

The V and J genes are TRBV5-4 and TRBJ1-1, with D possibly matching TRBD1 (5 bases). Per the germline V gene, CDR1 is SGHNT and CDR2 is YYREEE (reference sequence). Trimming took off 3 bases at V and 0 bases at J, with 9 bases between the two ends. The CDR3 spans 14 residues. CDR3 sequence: CASSSGGMNTEAFF. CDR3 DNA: TGTGCCAGCAGCTCCGGGGGAATGAACACTGAAGCTTTCTTT.

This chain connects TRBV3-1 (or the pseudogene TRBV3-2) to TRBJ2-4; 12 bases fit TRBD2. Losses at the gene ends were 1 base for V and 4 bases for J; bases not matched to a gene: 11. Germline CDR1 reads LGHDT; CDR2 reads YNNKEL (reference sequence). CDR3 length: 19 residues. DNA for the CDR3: TGTGCCAGCAGCCAAGGGCCCCCGGGGCTAGCGGGGGGGAAAAACATTCAGTACTTC. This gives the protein CASSQGPPGLAGGKNIQYF.

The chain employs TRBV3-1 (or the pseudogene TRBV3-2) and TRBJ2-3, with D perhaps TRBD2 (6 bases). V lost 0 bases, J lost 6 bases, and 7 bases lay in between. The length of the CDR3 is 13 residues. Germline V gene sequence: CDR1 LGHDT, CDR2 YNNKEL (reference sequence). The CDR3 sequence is CASSQDRGDTQYF. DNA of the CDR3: TGTGCCAGCAGCCAAGATCGGGGGGATACGCAGTATTTT.